Following are 10 T cell receptor beta chains from one sample sequenced in a study of blood T cell repertoires in COVID-19. Using immunoSEQ multiplex PCR, the repertoire was profiled, and TCRdb retains in-frame clones only, with some absent. Among roughly 100,000 clones listed, about two thirds were seen once. The sample was peripheral blood. The receptors come from a human donor with acute or convalescent COVID-19. The donor label of this sample is uncertain.

V is TRBV20-1 and J is TRBJ1-2; TRBD1 agrees at 12 bases. The V segment lost 3 bases and the J segment 2 bases; nucleotides outside the gene matches: 7. Looked up from germline, CDR1 is DFQATT and CDR2 is SNEGSKA (reference sequence). This CDR3 has 16 amino acids. The CDR3 DNA follows: TGCAGTGCTAGTCCCTTGGGACAGGGGGCAAACTATGGCTACACCTTC. As protein: CSASPLGQGANYGYTF.

V usage is TRBV11-2 and J usage is TRBJ2-5; 8 positions agree with TRBD2. CDR1 and CDR2 (germline): SGHAT, FQNNGV. V dropped 5 bases and J dropped 5; count of bases not matched to a gene: 22. The CDR3 extends over 19 amino acids. Here the CDR3 reads CASSPEGVAAGAGSETQYF. The CDR3 nucleotides are TGTGCCAGCAGCCCAGAGGGGGTAGCAGCGGGGGCAGGGAGTGAGACCCAGTACTTC.

This clone turned up a few times. The chain is built from TRBV9 and TRBJ1-3; D unresolved. The CDR3 length is 15 residues. Trimming left V 2 bases short and J 2 bases short, with 11 bases between. Germline lookup yields CDR1 SGDLS and CDR2 YYNGEE. This CDR3 is CASSVSPGAGNTIYF. The DNA of the CDR3 is TGTGCCAGCAGCGTTAGCCCCGGGGCTGGAAACACCATATATTTT.

DNA for the CDR3: TGTGCCAGCAGCTTTGGTCCGGGGACCGGGGAGCTGTTTTTT. It yields the protein CASSFGPGTGELFF. The V gene is TRBV13, the J gene TRBJ2-2, with D possibly TRBD2 on 5 matching bases. The CDR3 loop spans 14 amino acids. V was clipped by 3 bases and J by 5 bases, with 10 bases between them. Germline V gene lookup returns CDR1 PRHDT and CDR2 FYEKMQ (reference sequence).

This clone was found a few times. The chain couples TRBV27 to TRBJ2-7; 10 nucleotides align to TRBD2. Germline V lookup: CDR1 MNHEY, CDR2 SMNVEV (reference sequence). The CDR3 has 15 residues. J gave up 4 bases and V 4 bases, and 7 bases lay outside the gene matches. CDR3 loop: CASSSSGTSDYEQYF. CDR3 nucleotide sequence: TGTGCCAGCAGTTCTTCCGGGACTAGCGATTACGAGCAGTACTTC.

DNA for the CDR3: TGTGCCAGCAGCTTAAGACAGGGTTCCGGGGAGCTGTTTTTT. It specifies CASSLRQGSGELFF. The rearrangement uses TRBV7-8 and TRBJ2-2, with 7 bases lining up with TRBD1. This CDR3 spans 14 amino acids. Germline loops: CDR1 SGHVS, CDR2 FQNEAQ. V dropped 2 bases and J dropped 6; count of bases not matched to a gene: 3.

This clone was counted a few times. The rearrangement joins TRBV5-1 to TRBJ2-7; 10 nucleotides match TRBD2. This CDR3 is built from 17 residues. Germline-derived CDR1 and CDR2 are SGHRS and YFSETQ. The V and J ends lost 0 bases and 3 bases, in that order; junction bases with no gene match: 9. As DNA, the CDR3 is TGCGCCAGCAGCTTGGCAGGTGGCGGGACTAGCGTCTACGAGCAGTACTTC. It translates to CASSLAGGGTSVYEQYF.

This chain joins TRBV4-1 and TRBJ1-6; D is unresolved. With 3 bases removed from V and 0 bases from J, the gap between germline ends came to 12 bases. Germline CDR1 reads MGHRA; CDR2 reads YSYEKL. There are 17 residues in the CDR3. CDR3 protein: CASSHPGGYSYNSPLHF. The CDR3 DNA sequence: TGCGCCAGCAGCCACCCTGGCGGCTACTCCTATAATTCACCCCTCCACTTT.

The chain links TRBV5-1 to TRBJ2-5, with a tentative D call TRBD2 (6 bases). Germline CDR1 SGHRS, CDR2 YFSETQ. The CDR3 has 14 amino acids. Deletions cut 0 bases from V and 3 bases from J, with 9 bases between. CDR3 sequence: CASSLGTTKETQYF. In DNA, the CDR3 is TGCGCCAGCAGCTTGGGGACTACCAAAGAGACCCAGTACTTC.

This clone was seen many times. Written as DNA, the CDR3 is TGTGCCAGCAGCTTAGGTGTGTACAGTAACCTGGGCAATCAGCCCCAGCATTTT. Translation: CASSLGVYSNLGNQPQHF. The chain employs TRBV7-2 and TRBJ1-5; no reliable D call. Trimming removed 1 base from V and 2 bases from J, with 18 bases in between. Germline V gene sequence: CDR1 SGHTA, CDR2 FQGNSA. The length of the CDR3 is 18 residues.